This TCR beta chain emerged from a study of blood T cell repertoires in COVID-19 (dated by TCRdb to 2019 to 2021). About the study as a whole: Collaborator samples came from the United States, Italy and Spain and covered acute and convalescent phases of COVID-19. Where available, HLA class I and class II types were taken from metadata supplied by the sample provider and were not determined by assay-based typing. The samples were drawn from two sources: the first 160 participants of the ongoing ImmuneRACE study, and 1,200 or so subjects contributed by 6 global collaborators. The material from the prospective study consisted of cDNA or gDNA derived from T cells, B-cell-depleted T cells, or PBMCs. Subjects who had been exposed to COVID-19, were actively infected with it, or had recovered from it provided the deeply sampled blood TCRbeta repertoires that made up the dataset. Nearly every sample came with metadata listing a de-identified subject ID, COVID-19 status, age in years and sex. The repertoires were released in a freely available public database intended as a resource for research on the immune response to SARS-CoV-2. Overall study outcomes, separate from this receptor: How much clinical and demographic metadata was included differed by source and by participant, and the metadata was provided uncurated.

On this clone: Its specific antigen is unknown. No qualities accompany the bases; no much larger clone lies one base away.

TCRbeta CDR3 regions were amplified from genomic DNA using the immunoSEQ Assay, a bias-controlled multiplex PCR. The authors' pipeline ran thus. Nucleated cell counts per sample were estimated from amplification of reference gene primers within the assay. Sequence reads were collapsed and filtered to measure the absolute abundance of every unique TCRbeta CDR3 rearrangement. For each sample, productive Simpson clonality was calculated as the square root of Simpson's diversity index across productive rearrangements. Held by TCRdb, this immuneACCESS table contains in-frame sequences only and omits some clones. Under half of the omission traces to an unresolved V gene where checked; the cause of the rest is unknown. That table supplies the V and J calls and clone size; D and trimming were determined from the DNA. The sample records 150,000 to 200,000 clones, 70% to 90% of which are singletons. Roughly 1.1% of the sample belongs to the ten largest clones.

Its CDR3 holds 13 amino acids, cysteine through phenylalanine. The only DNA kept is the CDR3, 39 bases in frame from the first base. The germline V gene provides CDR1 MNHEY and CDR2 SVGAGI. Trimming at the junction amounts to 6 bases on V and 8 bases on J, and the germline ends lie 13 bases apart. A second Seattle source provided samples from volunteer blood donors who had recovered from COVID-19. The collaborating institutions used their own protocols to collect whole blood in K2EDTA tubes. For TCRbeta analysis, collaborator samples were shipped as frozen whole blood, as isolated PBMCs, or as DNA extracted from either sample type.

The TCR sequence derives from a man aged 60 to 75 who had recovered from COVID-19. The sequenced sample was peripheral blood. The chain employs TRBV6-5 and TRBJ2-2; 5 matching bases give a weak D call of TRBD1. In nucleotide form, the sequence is TGTGCCAGCAGCTCCCGTTCAGGGGGGGAGCTGTTTTTT. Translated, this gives CASSSRSGGELFF.